The rows below give T cell receptor beta chains drawn from one sample of a study of a mutant IDH1 vaccine in newly diagnosed glioma. These receptors have no known antigen. Using immunoSEQ multiplex PCR, the repertoire was profiled, and TCRdb retains in-frame clones only, with some absent. Of tens of thousands of clones detected, 70% to 85% appear once; the ten largest clones hold roughly 20%. Specimen: PBMCs, collected from a glioma patient whose treatment included an IDH1 peptide vaccine. The receptors shown here come from a young man with glioma. Some clones in this sample may be carry-over from other donors' samples. The CDR3 runs from the conserved cysteine through the conserved F or W. The order of the fields is V gene, J gene, D gene, CDR3 protein. The D gene is left open where the match is weak.

V: TRBV7-9; J: TRBJ1-1; D: TRBD1; CDR3: CASSLVTGGTEAFF
V: TRBV5-8; J: TRBJ1-2; D: .; CDR3: CASSQSVGEPSGYTF
V: TRBV25-1; J: TRBJ2-1; D: .; CDR3: CASSDQAYNEQFF
V: TRBV30; J: TRBJ1-1; D: .; CDR3: CAWGQLNTEAFF
V: TRBV5-1; J: TRBJ2-1; D: .; CDR3: CASSLTSTGYNEQFF
V: TRBV19; J: TRBJ1-1; D: TRBD1; CDR3: CASSRNRGDTEAFF
V: TRBV4-1; J: TRBJ1-5; D: .; CDR3: CASSLPLGPQHF
V: TRBV9; J: TRBJ1-5; D: .; CDR3: CASSVGPQGGQPQHF
V: TRBV27; J: TRBJ1-1; D: .; CDR3: CASSFTGQAGTEAFF
V: TRBV29-1; J: TRBJ2-1; D: .; CDR3: CSVELGGYEQFF
V: TRBV7-8; J: TRBJ2-3; D: .; CDR3: CATQWGAGGTDTQYF
V: TRBV30; J: TRBJ1-1; D: TRBD1; CDR3: CAARTDRGLEAFF
V: TRBV18; J: TRBJ1-1; D: .; CDR3: CASSPLPSSEAFF
V: TRBV5-1; J: TRBJ2-3; D: .; CDR3: CASSITLDTQYF
V: TRBV6-6; J: TRBJ2-7; D: .; CDR3: CASSPGQLRPSYEQYF
V: TRBV7-8; J: TRBJ1-1; D: .; CDR3: CASSLGYMDTEAFF
V: TRBV5-1; J: TRBJ1-1; D: .; CDR3: CASSRDIMNTEAFF
V: TRBV11-1; J: TRBJ2-7; D: .; CDR3: CASSLLARATYEQYF
V: TRBV7-8; J: TRBJ1-6; D: TRBD1; CDR3: CASSLVAGGYSPLHF
V: TRBV15; J: TRBJ2-3; D: .; CDR3: CATSGTTVPSDTQYF
V: TRBV18; J: TRBJ2-3; D: .; CDR3: CASSPPGTARGDTQYF
V: TRBV10-3; J: TRBJ1-4; D: .; CDR3: CAISGGRARGEKLFF
V: TRBV27; J: TRBJ1-5; D: .; CDR3: CASSPRRGSNQPQHF
V: TRBV6-5; J: TRBJ1-2; D: .; CDR3: CASRPGGNGYTF
V: TRBV6-1; J: TRBJ2-3; D: TRBD2; CDR3: CASSIWTSGRDTQYF
V: TRBV9; J: TRBJ1-2; D: .; CDR3: CASSVAGGWNGYTF
V: TRBV11-2; J: TRBJ1-6; D: .; CDR3: CASRQDSRNSPLHF
V: TRBV7-2; J: TRBJ1-4; D: .; CDR3: CASSSEWGGLLFF
V: TRBV4-1; J: TRBJ2-5; D: .; CDR3: CASSQGGLETQYF
V: TRBV27; J: TRBJ1-1; D: .; CDR3: CASSQPRATEAFF
V: TRBV2; J: TRBJ1-1; D: .; CDR3: CASSDFMNTEAFF
V: TRBV6-6; J: TRBJ2-7; D: TRBD2; CDR3: CASSPGARETYEQYF
V: TRBV29-1; J: TRBJ1-1; D: .; CDR3: CSGETVINTEAFF
V: TRBV7-9; J: TRBJ1-2; D: .; CDR3: CASRLKGGRGNGYTF
V: TRBV18; J: TRBJ2-7; D: .; CDR3: CASSLQDSYEQYF
V: TRBV30; J: TRBJ1-1; D: .; CDR3: CAWRFTGISNTEAFF
V: TRBV5-6; J: TRBJ2-3; D: TRBD1; CDR3: CASSHVGTGDTDTQYF
V: TRBV6-1; J: TRBJ2-7; D: TRBD1; CDR3: CASSEFGTGGYEQYF
V: TRBV4-2; J: TRBJ2-3; D: TRBD2; CDR3: CASSQDLLAGQITTDTQYF
V: TRBV5-1; J: TRBJ2-7; D: TRBD1; CDR3: CASGPGQRSYEQYF
V: TRBV6-1; J: TRBJ2-7; D: .; CDR3: CASSEGYEQYF
V: TRBV19; J: TRBJ1-1; D: .; CDR3: CASSMWGGMNTEAFF
V: TRBV21-1; J: TRBJ1-2; D: .; CDR3: CASSKADSSTNYGYTF
V: TRBV5-4; J: TRBJ2-2; D: .; CDR3: CASSLGQGQNTGELFF
V: TRBV7-2; J: TRBJ1-3; D: TRBD1; CDR3: CASSSGTGGYNTIYF
V: TRBV30; J: TRBJ2-5; D: .; CDR3: CAWSRTAQETQYF
V: TRBV5-1; J: TRBJ1-2; D: .; CDR3: CASRGGYGYTF
V: TRBV4-2; J: TRBJ2-2; D: .; CDR3: CASSQQLRTEITGELFF
V: TRBV14; J: TRBJ2-3; D: TRBD1; CDR3: CASSRGQGATTDTQYF
V: TRBV7-2; J: TRBJ2-7; D: .; CDR3: CASRHLTGTGYEQYF
V: TRBV11-2; J: TRBJ2-7; D: .; CDR3: CASTSSYEQYF
V: TRBV9; J: TRBJ2-7; D: TRBD2; CDR3: CASSLSGGSSYEQYF
V: TRBV9; J: TRBJ1-4; D: TRBD1; CDR3: CASSMTGVDEKLFF
V: TRBV4-3; J: TRBJ1-4; D: TRBD1; CDR3: CASSYGWTGDEKLFF